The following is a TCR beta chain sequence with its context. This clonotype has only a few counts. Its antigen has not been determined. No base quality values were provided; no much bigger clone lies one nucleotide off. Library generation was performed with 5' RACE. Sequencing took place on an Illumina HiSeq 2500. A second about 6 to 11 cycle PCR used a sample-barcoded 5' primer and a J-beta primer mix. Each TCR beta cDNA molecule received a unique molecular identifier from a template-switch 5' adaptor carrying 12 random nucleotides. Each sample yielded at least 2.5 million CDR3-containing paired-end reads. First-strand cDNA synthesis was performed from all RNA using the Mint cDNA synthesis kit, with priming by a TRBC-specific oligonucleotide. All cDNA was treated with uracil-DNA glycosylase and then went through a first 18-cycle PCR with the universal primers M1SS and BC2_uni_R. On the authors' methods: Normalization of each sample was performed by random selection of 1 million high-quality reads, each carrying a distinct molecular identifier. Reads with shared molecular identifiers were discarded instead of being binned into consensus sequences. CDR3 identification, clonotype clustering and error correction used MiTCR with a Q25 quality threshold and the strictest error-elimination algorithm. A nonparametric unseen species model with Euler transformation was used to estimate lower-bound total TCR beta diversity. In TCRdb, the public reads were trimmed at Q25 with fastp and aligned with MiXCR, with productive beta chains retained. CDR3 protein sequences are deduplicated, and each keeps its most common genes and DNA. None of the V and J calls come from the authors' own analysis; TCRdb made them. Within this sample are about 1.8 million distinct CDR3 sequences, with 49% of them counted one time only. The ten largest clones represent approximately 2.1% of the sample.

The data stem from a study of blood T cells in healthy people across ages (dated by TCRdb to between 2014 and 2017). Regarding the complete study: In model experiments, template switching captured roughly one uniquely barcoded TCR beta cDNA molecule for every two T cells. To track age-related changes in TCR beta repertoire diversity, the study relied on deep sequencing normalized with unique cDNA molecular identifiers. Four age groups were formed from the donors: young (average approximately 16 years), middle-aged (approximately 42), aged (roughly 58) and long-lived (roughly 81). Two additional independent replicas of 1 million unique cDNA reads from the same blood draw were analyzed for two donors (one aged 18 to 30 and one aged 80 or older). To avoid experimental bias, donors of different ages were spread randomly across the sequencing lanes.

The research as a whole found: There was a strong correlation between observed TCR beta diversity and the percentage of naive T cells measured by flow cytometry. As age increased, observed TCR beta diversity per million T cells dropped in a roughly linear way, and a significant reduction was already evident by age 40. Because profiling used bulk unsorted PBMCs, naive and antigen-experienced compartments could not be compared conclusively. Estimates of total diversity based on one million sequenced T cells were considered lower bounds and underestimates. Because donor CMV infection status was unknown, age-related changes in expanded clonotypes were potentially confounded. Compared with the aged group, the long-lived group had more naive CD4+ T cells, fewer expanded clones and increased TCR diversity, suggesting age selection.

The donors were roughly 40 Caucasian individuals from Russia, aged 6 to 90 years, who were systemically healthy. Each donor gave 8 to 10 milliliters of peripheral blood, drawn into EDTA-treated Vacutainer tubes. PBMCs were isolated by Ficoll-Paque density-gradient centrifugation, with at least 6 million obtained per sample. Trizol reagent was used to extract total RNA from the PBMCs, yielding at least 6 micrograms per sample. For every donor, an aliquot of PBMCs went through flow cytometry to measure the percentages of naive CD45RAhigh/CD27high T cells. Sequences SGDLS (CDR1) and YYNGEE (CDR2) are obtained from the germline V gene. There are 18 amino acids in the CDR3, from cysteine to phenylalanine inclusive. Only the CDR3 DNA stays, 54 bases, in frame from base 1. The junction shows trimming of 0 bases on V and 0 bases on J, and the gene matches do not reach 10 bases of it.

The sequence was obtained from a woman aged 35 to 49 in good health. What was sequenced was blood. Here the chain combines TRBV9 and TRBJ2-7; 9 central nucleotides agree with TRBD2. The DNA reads TGTGCCAGCAGCGTAGACGAGCGGGGGGTCGGATACTCCTACGAGCAGTACTTC. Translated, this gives CASSVDERGVGYSYEQYF.